This TCR beta chain was recovered during a study of Ad26.COV2.S vaccination and SARS-CoV-2 variants. Across the whole study: Donor was assigned to the Ad26.COV2.S arm of trial COV1001. Into the muscle, Ad26.COV2.S was dosed once or twice, 56 days apart. Study-wide results and limits: The authors reported substantial breadth in spike-specific CD8+ and CD4+ T cell responses after vaccination. Vaccine recipients had higher spike-specific TCR breadth than placebo recipients.

The treatment was: roughly 19 received Ad26.COV2.S at low or high dose, single or two shots; several received placebo; per-sample allocation not given. Collection of samples fell on day 63 after the first vaccine or placebo injection. Data came from immunoSEQ multiplex PCR; TCRdb stores just in-frame clones and leaves some out. The data show hundreds of thousands of clones, with 88% seen just once and 6.4% held by the top ten. With regard to this clone: Antigen: not known.

The germline V and J ends were trimmed by 6 bases and 4 bases, with 15 bases remaining between them. The CDR3 runs to 14 residues. Germline loops: CDR1 MNHEY, CDR2 SVGEGT. The receptor comes from a person between 18 and 59 years old who received the Ad26.COV2.S COVID-19 vaccine or a placebo. The rearrangement links TRBV6-2 or TRBV6-3 to TRBJ1-1; D is undetermined. The specimen comprised peripheral blood, sampled in a trial of Ad26.COV2.S vaccine versus placebo. The CDR3 sequence: CASSDSPYGTEAFF. The CDR3 DNA is TGTGCCAGCAGCGATAGCCCTTACGGCACTGAAGCTTTCTTT.